This TCR beta chain was sequenced in a study of shared clonotypes between healthy human individuals. For the study at large: Donors were a couple of women and a few men aged 18 to 49. Findings and limits, study-wide: Clonotypes that were shared across four donors made up 4% to 6% of naive CD4 clonotypes. Generation probabilities of non-shared clonotypes were lower (relative to those shared by all four donors).

To note about this clone: Its antigen remains unidentified.

As defined, naive CD8 cells were CD45RO-negative and positively selected for CCR7, with terminally differentiated effector memory CD45RA+ cells excluded. Sequencing used immunoSEQ multiplex PCR; TCRdb keeps in-frame clones, though not all of them. This repertoire shows some 2,000,000 clones, roughly 94% found once; its top ten account for about 1.1%. Germline CDR1 MNHEY, CDR2 SMNVEV (reference sequence). This CDR3 has 12 residues. V was pared by 2 bases and J by 4 bases, with 4 bases between. The sample taken for sequencing was naive CD8+ T cells sorted from blood. The sequence came from a man between 18 and 29 years old in good health. The V call is TRBV27, the J call TRBJ2-3; D is undetermined. The CDR3 nucleotides are TGTGCCAGCAGTTTAGACGCAGATACGCAGTATTTT. This gives the protein CASSLDADTQYF.